The sequence of this T cell receptor beta chain was determined in a study of T cell changes during pregnancy in multiple sclerosis. The assay was immunoSEQ multiplex PCR, and TCRdb's table has in-frame clones only and misses some. Of around 49,000 clones in the sample, nearly 90% were seen once. The germline V gene encodes CDR1 SEHNR and CDR2 FQNEAQ (reference sequence). J lost 5 bases, V lost 2 bases, and 2 bases had no gene match. CDR3 size: 14 residues. This sequence was found in a female donor in good health, enrolled as a control in a pregnancy study. The specimen comprised peripheral blood, sampled after pregnancy. The J gene is TRBJ2-5, the V gene TRBV7-9, with 10 bases identical to TRBD1. CDR3 residues: CASSLTGQGETQYF. The CDR3 nucleotides read TGTGCCAGCAGCTTAACGGGACAGGGGGAGACCCAGTACTTC.